A single sample is the source of the 13 T cell receptor beta chains below, sequenced in a study of CD8 T cells in Susac syndrome. After extraction with the RNeasy kit, about 0.5 to 1 ug of the RNA was reverse transcribed using random hexamers. TCRdb processed the immunoSEQ multiplex PCR reads anew with MiXCR; each CDR3 protein has one entry. Of roughly 200,000 distinct CDR3 sequences in the sample, 90% to 97% are singletons; the top ten hold 0.093%. Sequencing was carried out using CD4+ T cells from PBMCs. The receptors were gathered from a human donor with multiple sclerosis.

The chain joins TRBV3-1 to TRBJ2-2, with TRBD1 matching 11 bases. CDR1 is LGHDT and CDR2 is YNNKEL in the germline V gene (reference sequence). J was trimmed by 7 bases and V by 4 bases; bases with no gene match: 11. The CDR3 covers 17 residues. CDR3 residues: CASSLDRGRNFGGELFF. In DNA, the CDR3 is TGTGCCAGCAGCCTGGACAGGGGGCGAAATTTTGGCGGGGAGCTGTTTTTT. The complete variable domain, with remaining parts taken from reference TRBV3-1 and TRBJ2-2, reads DTAVSQTPKYLVTQMGNDKSIKCEQNLGHDTMYWYKQDSKKFLKIMFSYNNKELIINETVPNRFSPKSPDKAHLNLHINSLELGDSAVYFCASSLDRGRNFGGELFFGEGSRLTVL.

This chain connects TRBV7-6 to TRBJ2-7; TRBD2 agrees at 7 bases. V trimming: 5 bases; J trimming: 0 bases; junction bases outside the gene matches: 10. The CDR3 contains 16 residues. The germline V gene encodes CDR1 SGHVS and CDR2 FNYEAQ. Here the CDR3 reads CASSPGGGSSSYEQYF. CDR3 sequence (DNA): TGTGCCAGCAGCCCGGGGGGAGGCAGCTCCTCCTACGAGCAGTACTTC.

V is TRBV5-4 and J is TRBJ2-2; possibly TRBD1 or TRBD2 for D (5 bases each). Germline CDR1 SGHNT, CDR2 YYREEE (reference sequence). V was shortened by 1 base and J by 0 bases, with 10 bases between the two germline ends. The CDR3 is 16 amino acids. As DNA, the CDR3 is TGTGCCAGCAGCTTGACGGGGCAGTCGAACACCGGGGAGCTGTTTTTT. This codes for CASSLTGQSNTGELFF.

The rearrangement links TRBV20-1 to TRBJ2-7; 9 nucleotides line up with TRBD1. With 6 bases clipped from V and 4 bases from J, the junction kept 10 bases outside the gene matches. In germline, CDR1 is DFQATT, CDR2 SNEGSKA (reference sequence). This CDR3 contains 14 residues. The DNA for the CDR3 is TGCAGTGCAACCCCGGGACAGGGAGATTACGAGCAGTACTTC. Encoded protein: CSATPGQGDYEQYF.

The rearrangement links TRBV6-4 to TRBJ2-4, with D tentatively TRBD1 (5 bases). The CDR3 is 16 amino acids. The germline gives CDR1 MRHNA, CDR2 SNTAGT. V was clipped by 4 bases and J by 1 base, with 14 bases between them. As DNA, the CDR3 is TGTGCCAGCAGTGGAAGGGCGAGACAGGCCAAAAACATTCAGTACTTC. Its protein product is CASSGRARQAKNIQYF.

This rearrangement joins TRBV2 to TRBJ1-5; 10 nucleotides match TRBD1. The CDR3 is 15 amino acids. V dropped 6 bases and J dropped 11; count of bases not matched to a gene: 13. CDR1 and CDR2 (germline): SNHLY, FYNNEI. This CDR3 is CASRGWTGGGLAQHF. CDR3 DNA: TGTGCCAGCAGAGGCTGGACAGGGGGGGGCCTGGCCCAGCATTTT.

V gene TRBV20-1 combines with J gene TRBJ2-5; 8 nucleotides agree with TRBD2. The germline V gene encodes CDR1 DFQATT and CDR2 SNEGSKA (reference sequence). This CDR3 is built from 14 residues. With V trimmed by 2 bases and J by 7 bases, 9 bases remained unmatched. In DNA, the CDR3 is TGCAGTGCTAGAAGTAGCGGGGCCATGGGGACCCAGTACTTC. Translated, it gives CSARSSGAMGTQYF.

This clonotype came up once. The V gene is TRBV20-1, the J gene TRBJ1-6, with D tentatively TRBD1 (6 bases). Germline lookup yields CDR1 DFQATT and CDR2 SNEGSKA (reference sequence). The CDR3 loop spans 15 amino acids. Trimming took off 0 bases at V and 9 bases at J, with 15 bases between the two ends. The CDR3 loop is CSARDRGGGSSPLHF. In DNA, the CDR3 is TGCAGTGCTAGAGATCGGGGGGGCGGGAGTTCACCCCTCCACTTT.

This sequence joins TRBV5-1 and TRBJ2-7; D is possibly TRBD1 (5 bases). The CDR3 covers 13 residues. Germline V gene data show CDR1 as SGHRS and CDR2 as YFSETQ. Trimming cost V 2 bases and J 2 bases, with 8 bases left between them. The CDR3 sequence is CASSFQGTYEQYF. In DNA, the CDR3 is TGCGCCAGCAGCTTTCAGGGAACCTACGAGCAGTACTTC.

V is TRBV30 and J is TRBJ1-1; 9 nucleotides agree with TRBD1. CDR3 length: 13 residues. Germline CDR1 is GTSNPN and CDR2 is SVGIG (reference sequence). The V gene end was trimmed by 5 bases and the J gene end by 3 bases; junction bases not matched to a gene: 4. The CDR3 is CAWAGQGYTEAFF. CDR3 DNA sequence: TGTGCCTGGGCCGGACAGGGGTACACTGAAGCTTTCTTT.

The chain carries TRBV12-3 or TRBV12-4 and TRBJ2-1; 9 bases are a match to TRBD2. The V segment lost 8 bases and the J segment 9 bases; nucleotides outside the gene matches: 11. CDR3 size: 14 residues. CDR3 bases: TGTGCCAGCGCCTTCGGGACTAGCTGGGGTGAGCAGTTCTTC. Translating it yields CASAFGTSWGEQFF.

The rearrangement joins TRBV30 to TRBJ1-1, with no clear D. This CDR3 spans 13 amino acids. CDR1 is GTSNPN and CDR2 is SVGIG in the germline V gene (reference sequence). V was pared by 3 bases and J by 4 bases, with 12 bases between. Here the CDR3 reads CAWRLFGPTEAFF. CDR3 DNA sequence: TGTGCCTGGAGGCTATTCGGCCCCACTGAAGCTTTCTTT.

The chain uses TRBV20-1 and TRBJ1-4; D is possibly TRBD1 (5 bases). This CDR3 spans 14 amino acids. The germline V and J ends were trimmed by 2 bases and 8 bases, with 15 bases remaining between them. CDR1 DFQATT and CDR2 SNEGSKA come from the germline V gene (reference sequence). The CDR3 spells CSARSGGVREKLFF. The CDR3 DNA reads TGCAGTGCTAGATCAGGAGGGGTTCGGGAAAAACTGTTTTTT.